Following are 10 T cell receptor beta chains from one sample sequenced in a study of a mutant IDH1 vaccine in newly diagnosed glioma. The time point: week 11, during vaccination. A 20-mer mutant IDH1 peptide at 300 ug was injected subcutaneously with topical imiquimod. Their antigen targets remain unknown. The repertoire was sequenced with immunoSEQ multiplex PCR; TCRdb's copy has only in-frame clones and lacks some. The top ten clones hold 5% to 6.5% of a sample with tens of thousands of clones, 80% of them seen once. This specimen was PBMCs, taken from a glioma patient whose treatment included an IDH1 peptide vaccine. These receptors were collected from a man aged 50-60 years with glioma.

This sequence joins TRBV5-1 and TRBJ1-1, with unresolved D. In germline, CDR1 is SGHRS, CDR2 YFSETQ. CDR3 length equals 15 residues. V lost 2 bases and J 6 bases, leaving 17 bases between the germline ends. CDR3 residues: CASSFGSQRAAEAFF. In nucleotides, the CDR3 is TGCGCCAGCAGCTTTGGCTCTCAGAGGGCAGCTGAAGCTTTCTTT.

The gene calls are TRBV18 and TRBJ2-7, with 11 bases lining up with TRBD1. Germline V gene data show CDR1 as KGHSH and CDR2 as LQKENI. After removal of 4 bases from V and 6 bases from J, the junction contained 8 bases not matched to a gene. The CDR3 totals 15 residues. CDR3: CASSHSGQGVAEQYF. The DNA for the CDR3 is TGTGCCAGCTCACACTCGGGACAGGGGGTCGCCGAGCAGTACTTC.

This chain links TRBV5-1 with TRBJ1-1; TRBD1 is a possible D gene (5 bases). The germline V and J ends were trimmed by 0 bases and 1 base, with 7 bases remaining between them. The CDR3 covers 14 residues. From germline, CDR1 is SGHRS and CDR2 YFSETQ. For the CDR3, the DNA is TGCGCCAGCAGCTTGGGACAGTCGAACACTGAAGCTTTCTTT. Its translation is CASSLGQSNTEAFF.

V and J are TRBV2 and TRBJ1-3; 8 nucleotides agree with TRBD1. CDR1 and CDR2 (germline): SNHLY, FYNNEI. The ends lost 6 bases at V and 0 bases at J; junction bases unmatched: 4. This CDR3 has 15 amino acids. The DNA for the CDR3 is TGTGCCAGCAGCTCGGACAGGGTCTCTGGAAACACCATATATTTT. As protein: CASSSDRVSGNTIYF. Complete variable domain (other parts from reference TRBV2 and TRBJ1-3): EPEVTQTPSHQVTQMGQEVILRCVPISNHLYFYWYRQILGQKVEFLVSFYNNEISEKSEIFDDQFSVERPDGSNFTLKIRSTKLEDSAMYFCASSSDRVSGNTIYFGEGSWLTVV.

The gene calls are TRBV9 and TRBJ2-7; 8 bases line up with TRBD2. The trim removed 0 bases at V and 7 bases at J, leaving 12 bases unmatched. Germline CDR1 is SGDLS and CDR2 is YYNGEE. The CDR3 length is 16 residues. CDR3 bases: TGTGCCAGCAGCGTAGAGGTTTCGGGGGGGCTCGGGGAGCAGTACTTC. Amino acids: CASSVEVSGGLGEQYF.

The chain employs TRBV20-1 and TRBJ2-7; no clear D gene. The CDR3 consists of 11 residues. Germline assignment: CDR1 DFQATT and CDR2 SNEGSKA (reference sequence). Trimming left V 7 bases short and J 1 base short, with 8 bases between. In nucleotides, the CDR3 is TGCAGTGTCGGACCATCCTACGAGCAGTACTTC. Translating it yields CSVGPSYEQYF.

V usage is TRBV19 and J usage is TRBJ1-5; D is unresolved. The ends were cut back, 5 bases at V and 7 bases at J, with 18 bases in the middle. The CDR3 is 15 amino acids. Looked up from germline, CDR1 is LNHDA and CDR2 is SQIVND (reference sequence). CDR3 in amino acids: CASSPEGGVGQPQHF. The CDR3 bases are TGTGCCAGTAGTCCCGAGGGCGGGGTGGGGCAGCCCCAGCATTTT.

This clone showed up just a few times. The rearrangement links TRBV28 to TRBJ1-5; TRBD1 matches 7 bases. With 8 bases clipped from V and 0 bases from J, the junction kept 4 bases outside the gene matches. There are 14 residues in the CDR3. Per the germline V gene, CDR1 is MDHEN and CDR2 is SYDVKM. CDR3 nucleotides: TGTGCCAGCCGGACAGGACATAGCAATCAGCCCCAGCATTTT. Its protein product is CASRTGHSNQPQHF.

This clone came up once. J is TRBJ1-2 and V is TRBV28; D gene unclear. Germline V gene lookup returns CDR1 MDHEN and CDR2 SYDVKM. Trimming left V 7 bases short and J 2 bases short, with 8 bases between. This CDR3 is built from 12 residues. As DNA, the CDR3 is TGTGCCAGCATGGCACAAAACTATGGCTACACCTTC. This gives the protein CASMAQNYGYTF.

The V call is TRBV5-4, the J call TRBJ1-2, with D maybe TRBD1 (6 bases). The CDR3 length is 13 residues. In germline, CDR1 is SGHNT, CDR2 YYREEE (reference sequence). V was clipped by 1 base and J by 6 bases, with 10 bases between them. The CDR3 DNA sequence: TGTGCCAGCAGCTTGATGGGACAAGATGGCTACACCTTC. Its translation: CASSLMGQDGYTF.